One sample yielded the 21 T cell receptor beta chains listed below, sequenced in a study of blood T cell repertoires in COVID-19. Clones were read by immunoSEQ multiplex PCR, and TCRdb kept only the in-frame ones, dropping some. There are 230,000 or so clones in the sample; 80% occur only once, and roughly 4.9% lies in the top ten. The sample consisted of peripheral blood. These receptors originate from a human donor in a cohort sampled during active COVID-19.

This rearrangement joins TRBV7-7 to TRBJ2-7; D may be TRBD2 (6 bases). Looked up from germline, CDR1 is SSHAT and CDR2 is FNYEAQ (reference sequence). The V gene lost 6 bases and the J gene lost 6 bases, with 15 bases spanning the gap. The CDR3 contains 13 residues. CDR3 coding DNA: TGTGCCAGCAGTCCCCAGGAGGGAAGCGAGCAGTACTTC. This codes for CASSPQEGSEQYF.

V usage is TRBV5-1 and J usage is TRBJ2-5; 9 bases line up with TRBD2. The V gene's germline CDR1 is SGHRS and CDR2 YFSETQ. V gave up 0 bases and J gave up 4 bases; unmatched junction bases: 4. The CDR3 runs to 15 residues. CDR3 coding DNA: TGCGCCAGCAGCTTGGCTCGCGGGAGGGGAGAGACCCAGTACTTC. Translation: CASSLARGRGETQYF.

The V and J genes are TRBV11-3 and TRBJ2-2; maybe TRBD1 (6 bases). The V and J ends lost 1 base and 4 bases respectively, with 10 bases between them. This CDR3 is built from 15 residues. Germline V CDR1 and CDR2: SGHNT, YENEEA. The CDR3 DNA is TGTGCCAGCAGCTTAGCCAGGGGCACCACCGGGGAGCTGTTTTTT. Its translation is CASSLARGTTGELFF.

The chain has TRBV24-1 and TRBJ1-4; 7 positions agree with TRBD1. The trim removed 7 bases at V and 8 bases at J, leaving 15 bases unmatched. Germline CDR1 and CDR2: KGHDR and SFDVKD. The length of the CDR3 is 16 residues. The CDR3 loop is CATRTLQRQGREKLFF. CDR3 nucleotide sequence: TGTGCCACCAGAACACTGCAACGACAGGGCAGGGAAAAACTGTTTTTT.

The chain couples TRBV5-1 to TRBJ2-7, with unresolved D. With 1 base removed from V and 3 bases from J, the gap between germline ends came to 8 bases. This CDR3 is built from 13 residues. CDR1 is SGHRS, CDR2 YFSETQ, per germline. CDR3 coding DNA: TGCGCCAGCAGCTTGCAGGTAGACTACGAGCAGTACTTC. This translates into CASSLQVDYEQYF.

The CDR3 bases are TGTGCCAGCAGTCAGGGAGGACGGAACACTGAAGCTTTCTTT. Amino acid sequence: CASSQGGRNTEAFF. The rearrangement joins TRBV6-2 or TRBV6-3 to TRBJ1-1; perhaps TRBD1 as D (5 bases). Trimming removed 5 bases from V and 1 base from J, with 11 bases in between. CDR1 and CDR2 from the germline V gene are MNHEY and SVGEGT. CDR3 length: 14 amino acids.

The chain is built from TRBV7-2 and TRBJ2-1; TRBD2 is a possible D gene (6 bases). CDR1 and CDR2 (germline): SGHTA, FQGNSA. Between the trimmed V and J ends, which lost 1 base and 7 bases, there was a span of 14 bases. The CDR3 has 15 amino acids. CDR3 DNA sequence: TGTGCCAGCAGCTTAGAAACGGGAGTACGTAATGAGCAGTTCTTC. It specifies CASSLETGVRNEQFF.

The chain links TRBV6-5 to TRBJ1-1; maybe TRBD1 (5 bases). The CDR3 spans 15 residues. In germline, CDR1 is MNHEY, CDR2 SVGAGI. With 4 bases removed from V and 4 bases from J, the gap between germline ends came to 16 bases. The CDR3 loop reads CASSFLGWGSTEAFF. In DNA, the CDR3 is TGTGCCAGCAGTTTCCTTGGGTGGGGCAGCACTGAAGCTTTCTTT.

This sequence joins TRBV6-2 or TRBV6-3 and TRBJ2-7, with 10 bases matching TRBD2. V lost 0 bases, J lost 1 base, and 18 bases stayed unmatched. The CDR3 extends over 21 amino acids. Germline CDR1 reads MNHEY; CDR2 reads SVGEGT. CDR3 loop: CASSYSVAGGFSGSSSYEQYF. CDR3 coding DNA: TGTGCCAGCAGTTACTCGGTAGCGGGGGGCTTCAGCGGGAGCTCTTCCTACGAGCAGTACTTC.

This clone was observed a single time. The chain uses TRBV5-1 and TRBJ1-4; TRBD1 matches 7 bases. The CDR3 has 16 residues. V was pared by 4 bases and J by 5 bases, with 11 bases of the junction left unmatched. Germline CDR1 is SGHRS and CDR2 is YFSETQ. The CDR3 spells CASSPPMGQRNEKLFF. The CDR3 nucleotides are TGCGCCAGCAGCCCACCTATGGGACAGAGAAATGAAAAACTGTTTTTT.

This clone has a handful of counts. The rearrangement uses TRBV4-2 and TRBJ1-6; TRBD1 might be the D (5 bases). The V end was cut by 1 base, the J end by 5 bases, with 6 bases between. The CDR3 has 14 amino acids. Germline assignment: CDR1 LGHNA and CDR2 YNFKEQ. CDR3: CASSQAQDNSPLHF. CDR3 nucleotide sequence: TGTGCCAGCAGCCAAGCACAGGATAATTCACCCCTCCACTTT.

The V gene is TRBV27, the J gene TRBJ2-7; 9 bases are shared with TRBD1. The CDR3 contains 14 residues. The trim removed 6 bases at V and 4 bases at J, leaving 7 bases unmatched. Germline V gives CDR1 MNHEY, CDR2 SMNVEV (reference sequence). CDR3 sequence reads: CASRGTGIKYEQYF. As DNA, the CDR3 is TGTGCCAGCAGAGGGACAGGGATAAAATACGAGCAGTACTTC.

V is TRBV7-6 and J is TRBJ1-3; 8 bases align to TRBD1. The CDR3 runs 18 residues. Germline V lookup: CDR1 SGHVS, CDR2 FNYEAQ. J lost 0 bases, V lost 0 bases, and 7 bases had no gene match. The CDR3 sequence: CASSLARTGLISGNTIYF. DNA for the CDR3: TGTGCCAGCAGCTTAGCGAGGACAGGGCTAATCTCTGGAAACACCATATATTTT.

The gene calls are TRBV9 and TRBJ1-4; D is unclear. The CDR3 is 14 amino acids. Trimming cost V 0 bases and J 7 bases, with 10 bases left between them. Germline CDR1 SGDLS, CDR2 YYNGEE. CDR3 region: CASSVGGDREKLFF. The CDR3 DNA reads TGTGCCAGCAGCGTAGGTGGAGACCGTGAAAAACTGTTTTTT.

V usage is TRBV9 and J usage is TRBJ2-7; D gene uncertain. The germline CDR1 and CDR2 sequences are SGDLS and YYNGEE. The CDR3 is 14 residues long. V was trimmed by 0 bases and J by 2 bases, leaving 9 bases between them. The CDR3 region has the DNA TGTGCCAGCAGCGTAGATGCGCCTACCTACGAGCAGTACTTC. It encodes CASSVDAPTYEQYF.

The count of this clone is one. The V gene is TRBV7-2, the J gene TRBJ2-7, with 14 positions matching TRBD2. This CDR3 contains 15 residues. V was clipped by 5 bases and J by 2 bases; unmatched bases: 2. CDR1 is SGHTA, CDR2 FQGNSA, per germline. Here the CDR3 reads CASSKGLAGAYEQYF. CDR3 DNA: TGTGCCAGCAGCAAGGGACTAGCGGGAGCCTACGAGCAGTACTTC.

J is TRBJ2-7 and V is TRBV6-5; 7 bases align to TRBD1. Germline CDR1 and CDR2: MNHEY and SVGAGI. The CDR3 extends over 12 amino acids. V was pared by 6 bases and J by 2 bases, with 1 base of the junction left unmatched. CDR3 DNA: TGTGCCAGCAGCCAGGGGGCCTACGAGCAGTACTTC. Protein: CASSQGAYEQYF.

The gene calls are TRBV6-5 and TRBJ2-7, with a tentative D call TRBD1 (5 bases). Trimming left V 1 base short and J 3 bases short, with 13 bases between. CDR3 length: 15 residues. CDR1 and CDR2 from the germline V gene are MNHEY and SVGAGI. The CDR3 DNA sequence: TGTGCCAGCAGTTACTATTCGACAGTCCTCTACGAGCAGTACTTC. Its protein product is CASSYYSTVLYEQYF.

The sample holds a few counts of this clone. The chain has TRBV3-1 (or the pseudogene TRBV3-2) and TRBJ2-7, with 12 bases fitting TRBD2. The V and J ends lost 3 bases and 4 bases, in that order; junction bases with no gene match: 7. CDR1 and CDR2 (germline): LGHDT, YNNKEL (reference sequence). The CDR3 is 16 residues long. The CDR3 protein is CASSQASTSGSYEQYF. DNA of the CDR3: TGTGCCAGCAGCCAGGCCTCGACTAGCGGGAGTTACGAGCAGTACTTC.

For the CDR3, the DNA is TGCGCCAGCAGCTTTAGCGGGAGGGGAGAGACCCAGTACTTC. Translated, it gives CASSFSGRGETQYF. The rearrangement uses TRBV5-1 and TRBJ2-5; the match to TRBD2 covers 11 bases. The germline V gene encodes CDR1 SGHRS and CDR2 YFSETQ. J was trimmed by 4 bases and V by 2 bases; bases with no gene match: 1. The CDR3 consists of 14 residues.

The CDR3 here is CASSHNRGKGEKLFF. The CDR3 DNA follows: TGTGCCAGCAGCCATAACAGGGGTAAAGGCGAAAAACTGTTTTTT. This chain joins TRBV7-2 and TRBJ1-4; TRBD1 agrees at 7 bases. Germline V gene data show CDR1 as SGHTA and CDR2 as FQGNSA. The J segment lost 8 bases and the V segment lost 5 bases, leaving 11 bases of the junction unmatched. This CDR3 has 15 amino acids.